This entry concerns a single T cell receptor (beta chain). The target of this receptor is not known. Base qualities are not provided; no much larger clone lies one nucleotide away. V and J lose 4 bases and 2 bases, and a span of 7 bases separates them. Measured from the cysteine to the phenylalanine, the CDR3 is 12 residues long. Of all the DNA, just the CDR3 is kept, 36 bases in frame from base 1. The germline V gene provides CDR1 SQVTM and CDR2 ANQGSEA. The cohort was made up of roughly 670 healthy bone marrow donors. At the time of sampling, all cohort members were nominally healthy, though unrecorded immune exposures were likely present. The donor tested CMV seronegative, placing the donor among the roughly 350 seronegative members of the cohort. Each donor provided a peripheral blood sample, and peripheral blood mononuclear cells were used for TCR beta sequencing. Genomic DNA was extracted from the blood cell samples with the Qiagen DNeasy Blood Extraction Kit.

The receptor library was made with the immunoSEQ multiplex PCR assay. A mixture of 60 forward primers for TCR Vbeta segments and 13 reverse primers for TCR Jbeta segments was used in the multiplex PCR. The CDR3 region of rearranged TCR beta genes was amplified from genomic DNA with a multiplex PCR assay. The Illumina HiSeq System was used to sequence the amplified TCR beta libraries as 87-base-pair reads. The original methods were these. A later analysis tallied some 79 million unique TCR beta chains across the 640 or so repertoires, and around 12 million of those chains were shared by two or more donors. To remove PCR and sequencing errors, raw reads were error-corrected and collapsed into unique sequences using a nearest-neighbor algorithm that merged closely related sequences. V, D and J gene segments were assigned by aligning CDR3 sequences to IMGT reference sequences. For a sequence to be retained, a match of at least six nucleotides to both a V gene segment and a J gene segment was required. Rearrangements were called productive when the CDR3 lacked stop codons and stayed in frame with V and J; all others were non-productive. Following IMGT convention, CDR3 was defined as the stretch from the second conserved V-encoded cysteine up to the conserved J-encoded phenylalanine. Sequences without an unambiguous match to a single V gene segment were excluded from the earlier analysis of 450 to 650 of the donors. An earlier analysis of a few hundred of the donors called V segments functional above 56.7% productive rearrangements and segregating when the between-donor standard deviation exceeded 5%. To diagnose cytomegalovirus status from the catalog of TCR beta chain sequences, a statistical classification framework was built. In a later analysis, TCR nucleotide sequences were compared against IMGT/GENE-DB human TR gene sequences so that V and J genes could be assigned. Using the TCRdist pipeline, a later analysis assigned CDR3 sequences along with most-parsimonious VDJ recombination scenarios. In a later analysis, each TCR beta chain was defined by its CDR3 amino acid sequence together with its V-gene family, and reads lacking a unique V-gene family were excluded. A later analysis removed over 500 highly shared, low-generation-probability nucleotide sequences to deal with suspected cross-contamination and a sequencing artifact. For each public chain, a later analysis derived a clonal expansion index from normalized ranks of inferred template counts within each repertoire. In a later analysis, generation probabilities were computed using a VDJ recombination model fitted to out-of-frame rearrangements, and the results were checked against IGoR. In a later analysis, hypergeometric tests were used to score TCR-TCR, TCR-HLA and TCR-CMV co-occurrence, with a repertoire-size bias correction applied to TCR pairs. False discovery rates were estimated in a later analysis by permuting HLA or CMV assignments 20 times. In a later analysis, co-occurring TCRs were grouped with DBSCAN, and TCRdist sequence similarity was added when clustering was performed within HLA-allele-positive subsets. Co-occurrence clustering excluded repertoires with fewer than 30,000 or more than 120,000 public chains, plus five with anomalous nucleotide sharing. This is the immuneACCESS table as TCRdb keeps it, with only in-frame sequences that have V and J called. A part of the clones is gone; compared with another copy, unresolved V genes explain less than half, and the rest is unexplained. From that table come the V and J calls and clone size; the DNA was used to work out D and trimming. Counted in this sample were approximately 110,000 clones; about 84% of them appeared once. The ten largest clones take up around 3.6% of the sample.

This sample was taken from a study of cytomegalovirus exposure and HLA in healthy donors listed by TCRdb under 2017. Broadly, across the study: According to an earlier analysis of 587 of the donors, about 180 million T cells yielded some 110 million unique TCR beta sequences and 276 Gb of sequence data. An early release covering approximately 600 HLA-typed donors comprised 250 to 350 gigabases of sequencing data and approximately 80 million unique TCR sequences. Among the roughly 400 genotyped donors, 75% to 90% belonged to the genetic ancestry cluster associated with self-reported Caucasian donors. The study aimed to test whether signatures of past pathogen exposure could be identified by cataloging public T cell receptors. The T cell repertoires of roughly 660 subjects were profiled by immunosequencing and related to cytomegalovirus serostatus. Along with the 666-subject first cohort, a separate validation cohort of over a hundred different subjects was used. To predict cytomegalovirus infection status, the study combined high-throughput TCR immunosequencing, statistical association of individual TCRs with disease status, and machine learning. In a later analysis, previously published TCR beta repertoires from fewer than 750 donors were re-analyzed and high-resolution HLA genotyping was added so that TCR occurrence patterns could be studied. In the later analysis, no new phenotypic data were used to find candidate immune exposures; instead, reliance was placed on TCR beta sequences and their occurrence across donors. In an earlier analysis of over 550 of the donors, high-throughput TCR beta sequencing was used to judge whether each TCR beta V gene segment behaved as functional or pseudogenic. Donor age, sex, ethnicity and CMV serostatus were compiled together with the repertoire data. A later genetic analysis took genome-wide SNP genotypes for about 55% of the roughly 700 donors and used that subset as a discovery cohort. All discovery cohort repertoires had been generated using a single sequencing platform. Both class I and class II loci were covered by HLA typing, at four-digit resolution. Typing coverage varied by locus: roughly 629-640 donors for A, B, C, DRB1 and DQB1; approximately 500 for DQA1; more than 600 for DPA1; fewer than 480 for DPB1. Five DR-DQ haplotypes were treated as single units for association and clustering because of strong linkage in the cohort. Across some 400 genotyped donors of the cohort, an average of roughly 230,000 unique TCR beta nucleotide sequences per donor were sequenced, and approximately 19% of those sequences were non-productive. General study outcomes and caveats: The presence/absence analyses assumed that sequencing depth was roughly uniform across donors, and that assumption may not be true. The only immune exposure information available for the cohort was CMV serostatus. Correlated functional status among segregating V segments might reflect linkage disequilibrium, but an unknown experimental factor could not be ruled out. Several of the top co-occurrence clusters appeared to be linked to parvovirus B19, influenza, CMV and Epstein-Barr virus, according to a later analysis. A further reported finding was that TCR beta sequences accurately predicted the HLA-A and HLA-B alleles for most subjects in the first cohort. A cluster of highly shared sequence variants was judged likely to be a technical artifact of the sequencing pipeline. A later genetic analysis reported fewer N-insertions in productive TCRs among donors in an Asian-associated ancestry cluster than the roughly 700-donor mean. Because the 87-base-pair reads could not distinguish some IMGT-functional V segments, including TRBV6-2 and TRBV6-3, those segments were excluded. Compared with equally common non-associated chains, HLA-associated TCR beta chains in a later analysis were more clonally expanded and had lower generation probabilities. At a false discovery rate of 0.05, a later analysis linked roughly 17,000 TCR beta sequences to specific HLA alleles. According to the authors, the approach could potentially be generalized to other disease states and immunological phenotypes. A total of about 150 TCR beta chains were listed by the study as associated with cytomegalovirus. Broadly in line with IMGT annotations, most TCR beta V segments showed up in productive rearrangements about 87% or about 30% of the time in an earlier analysis of several hundred of the donors. In a later analysis, most CMV-associated TCR beta chains were found to appear HLA-restricted, with HLA associations seemingly driven largely by CMV exposure. In a later analysis, TCR association rates were found to vary across HLA loci, with the most associated TCRs seen for DRB1 alleles and the fewest for HLA-C alleles. Most TCR sequences were observed very rarely across donors, whereas some public TCRs were present in many individuals. The earlier analysis of fewer than 750 of the donors excluded around 17 rarely observed V segments, including chromosome 9 orphons, because counts were too low. Only TCR beta chains were sequenced in this cohort, and the absence of alpha or paired-chain data limited detectable features. Strong co-occurrence of HLA alleles, especially DR and DQ, made assigning TCR associations to individual alleles difficult. In vitro tests confirmed that three of the cytomegalovirus-associated TCR beta chains recognize cytomegalovirus antigens. Because some donors lacked HLA typing at each locus, the association tests relied only on the typed subset. The classifier was reported to diagnose cytomegalovirus status with high specificity and sensitivity in both the original and validation cohorts. A later genetic analysis associated a missense DCLRE1C variant with V-gene and J-gene trimming of TCR beta chains, and an independent cohort replicated the association.

The chain couples TRBV29-1 to TRBJ2-3; the D gene is perhaps TRBD1, from 5 matching bases. Sequencing was done on a sample of PBMCs. The sequence came from a man aged 35-49 years in good health and CMV-seronegative. The nucleotide sequence reads as follows: TGCAGCGTTGTAGGGGACACAGATACGCAGTATTTT. Its protein product is CSVVGDTDTQYF.